The clone carrying this T cell receptor (beta chain) was recorded at least ten times. MiXCR was run by TCRdb on the 5' RACE reads, yielding one entry per CDR3 protein. Of tens of thousands of distinct CDR3 sequences listed, about a tenth are singletons. Time point reported: longitudinal time-point 1 (baseline). The entry originates in a study of neurological immune-mediated disorders. This sequence originates from a man aged 30 to 45 in good health. Sequencing used PBMCs.

CDR3 coding DNA: TGTGCCAGCAGTCAAATCCTTACAGGGGACAGCTCCTACGAGCAGTACTTC. This gives the protein CASSQILTGDSSYEQYF. V is TRBV28 and J is TRBJ2-7, with 7 positions matching TRBD1. Per germline, CDR1 MDHEN and CDR2 SYDVKM. This CDR3 comprises 17 residues. The V and J ends lost 5 bases and 0 bases, in that order; junction bases with no gene match: 13.